The 6 T cell receptor beta chains reported below all come from one sample, sequenced in a study of glioma-infiltrating T cells. The iRepertoire nested amplicon-rescue multiplex PCR amplified TCR alpha and beta CDR3s from RNA. TCRdb reprocessed the multiplex PCR reads via MiXCR and lists one record per CDR3 protein. The sample holds under 150,000 distinct CDR3 sequences, around a quarter seen once. Sequenced: glioma tissue, nonneoplastic brain tissue, or PBMCs (not recorded which). The receptors derive from a human donor with low-grade glioma or glioblastoma, undergoing nonglioma brain surgery, or in good health (not recorded which).

Of note for this clonotype: One junction end disagrees with the germline gene, perhaps due to a read error. This rearrangement joins TRBV7-9 to TRBJ1-2; 7 bases map to TRBD1. The CDR3 is 17 residues long. Germline V CDR1 and CDR2: SEHNR, FQNEAQ (reference sequence). The CDR3 spells CASSPGGRGLSNCGYTF. The DNA for the CDR3 is TGTGCTAGCAGCCCCGGGGGTAGGGGGCTTTCTAACTGTGGCTACACCTTC. Using reference TRBV7-9 and TRBJ1-2 for the parts outside the CDR3, the full variable domain is DTGVSQNPRHKITKRGQNVTFRCDPISEHNRLYWYRQTLGQGPEFLTYFQNEAQLEKSRLLSDRFSAERPKGSFSTLEIQRTEQGDSAMYLCASSPGGRGLSNCGYTFGSGTRLTVV.

This clonotype was counted between two and nine times. V usage is TRBV7-8 and J usage is TRBJ1-1, with D tentatively TRBD1 (6 bases). Looked up from germline, CDR1 is SGHVS and CDR2 is FQNEAQ. Trimming removed 1 base from V and 8 bases from J, with 20 bases in between. This CDR3 spans 16 amino acids. As DNA, the CDR3 is TGTGCCAGCAGCTTAGTAGGGGGGAGGTCTTTGGCCGAAGCTTTCTTT. Amino acid sequence: CASSLVGGRSLAEAFF.

This clonotype was seen ten or more times. This chain joins TRBV4-1 and TRBJ2-1; the match to TRBD2 covers 12 bases. The CDR3 has 17 residues. Germline loops: CDR1 MGHRA, CDR2 YSYEKL. The V and J ends lost 0 bases and 7 bases, in that order; junction bases with no gene match: 7. For the CDR3, the DNA is TGCGCCAGCAGCCAAGAGACTAGCGGGGGTTTCGATAATGAGCAGTTCTTC. Translation: CASSQETSGGFDNEQFF.

The chain's CDR3 is CASSMTGGGGNTIYF. The CDR3 region has the DNA TGTGCCAGCAGTATGACAGGGGGAGGTGGAAACACCATATATTTT. The V gene is TRBV25-1, the J gene TRBJ1-3; 9 bases line up with TRBD1. The CDR3 runs 15 residues. Trimming removed 5 bases from V and 3 bases from J; junction bases left unmatched: 5. Germline loops: CDR1 MGHDK, CDR2 SYGVNS.

This clonotype was seen repeatedly, ten times or more. The V call is TRBV28, the J call TRBJ2-6, with D maybe TRBD1 (6 bases). With 5 bases removed from V and 0 bases from J, the gap between germline ends came to 8 bases. From germline, CDR1 is MDHEN and CDR2 SYDVKM. The CDR3 runs 15 residues. CDR3 bases: TGTGCCAGCAGTCCGGACAGCTCTGGGGCCAACGTCCTGACTTTC. Protein sequence: CASSPDSSGANVLTF.

This clonotype was counted only a few times. The rearrangement uses TRBV20-1 and TRBJ2-5, with 10 bases identical to TRBD1. The CDR3 is 16 residues long. The V gene end was trimmed by 6 bases and the J gene end by 3 bases; junction bases not matched to a gene: 13. CDR1 is DFQATT, CDR2 SNEGSKA, per germline (reference sequence). CDR3 bases: TGCAGTGCCCACAACCCCCGACAGGGGGCAAAAGAGACCCAGTACTTC. It is translated as CSAHNPRQGAKETQYF.